This TCR beta chain originates from a study of T cells in Graves' hyperthyroidism and ophthalmopathy. Out of approximately 10 ml of fresh peripheral blood came the PBMCs. The germline V and J ends were trimmed by 5 bases and 11 bases, with 22 bases remaining between them. The CDR3 totals 15 residues. CDR1 MNHEY and CDR2 SVGAGI come from the germline V gene. Amplification targeted TCR beta CDR3 regions from RNA transcripts. The HTBI primer set drove a first-round RT-PCR of the TCR CDR3. MiXCR was run by TCRdb on the multiplex PCR reads, yielding one entry per CDR3 protein. The repertoire holds a few hundred thousand distinct CDR3 sequences, with 20% to 25% as singletons.

J is TRBJ1-5 and V is TRBV6-5; a weak D match, TRBD1 (5 bases). The source is a woman aged 70-85 years with Graves' ophthalmopathy. The sequenced sample consisted of blood. CDR3 bases: TGTGCCAGCAGTAACAACCGGGCCTCCGGAGGGGCCCAGCATTTT. This gives the protein CASSNNRASGGAQHF.